This T cell receptor (beta chain) was found in a study of cytomegalovirus exposure and HLA in healthy donors. Study conclusions and caveats: Among immune exposure information, only CMV serostatus was available. Cytomegalovirus-associated status was assigned to about 180 TCR beta chains. A few CMV-associated chains proved CMV antigen-specific in vitro.

This PCR relied on a set of 60 Vbeta primers and 13 Jbeta primers. Using immunoSEQ multiplex PCR, the repertoire was profiled, and TCRdb retains in-frame clones only, with some absent. The sample records about 200,000 clones, more than 60% being singletons. As to this clone: The antigen remains unidentified.

The length of the CDR3 is 17 residues. Germline CDR1 is PRHDT and CDR2 is FYEKMQ (reference sequence). The V segment lost 2 bases and the J segment 3 bases; nucleotides outside the gene matches: 11. Sequencing was done on a sample of PBMCs. The receptor was isolated from a man in his forties in good health and CMV-seronegative. This rearrangement joins TRBV13 to TRBJ1-2; 8 bases match TRBD1. CDR3 sequence: CASSLFSTGGWDYGYTF. CDR3 nucleotides: TGTGCCAGCAGCTTATTCTCTACAGGGGGATGGGACTATGGCTACACCTTC.